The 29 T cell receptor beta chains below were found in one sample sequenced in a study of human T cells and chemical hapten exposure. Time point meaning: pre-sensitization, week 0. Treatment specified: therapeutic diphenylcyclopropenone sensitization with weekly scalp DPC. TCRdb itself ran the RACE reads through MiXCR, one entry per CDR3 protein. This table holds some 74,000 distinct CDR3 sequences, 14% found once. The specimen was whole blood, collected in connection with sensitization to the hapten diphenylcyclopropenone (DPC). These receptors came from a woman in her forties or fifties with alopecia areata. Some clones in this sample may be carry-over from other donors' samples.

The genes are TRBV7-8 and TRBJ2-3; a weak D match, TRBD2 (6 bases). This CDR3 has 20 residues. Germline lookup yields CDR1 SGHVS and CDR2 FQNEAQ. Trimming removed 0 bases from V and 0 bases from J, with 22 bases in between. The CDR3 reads CASSLARLASRGNSTDTQYF. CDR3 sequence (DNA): TGTGCCAGCAGCTTAGCGCGGCTAGCGAGCCGAGGAAATAGCACAGATACGCAGTATTTT.

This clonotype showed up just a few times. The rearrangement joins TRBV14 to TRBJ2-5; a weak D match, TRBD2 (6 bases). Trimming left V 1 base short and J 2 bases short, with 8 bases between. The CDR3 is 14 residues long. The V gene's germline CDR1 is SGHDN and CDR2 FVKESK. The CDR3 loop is CASSQGLDQETQYF. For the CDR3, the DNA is TGTGCCAGCAGCCAAGGACTAGATCAAGAGACCCAGTACTTC. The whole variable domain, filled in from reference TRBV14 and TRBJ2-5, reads EAGVTQFPSHSVIEKGQTVTLRCDPISGHDNLYWYRRVMGKEIKFLLHFVKESKQDESGMPNNRFLAERTGGTYSTLKVQPAELEDSGVYFCASSQGLDQETQYFGPGTRLLVL.

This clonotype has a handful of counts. CDR3 in DNA: TGTGCCAGCAGCGGTGGCTATCGGGACGTAACCTACGAGCAGTACTTC. It translates to CASSGGYRDVTYEQYF. The V and J genes are TRBV7-8 and TRBJ2-7, with D tentatively TRBD1 or TRBD2 (5 bases each). Deletions cut 5 bases from V and 2 bases from J, with 19 bases between. The CDR3 runs 16 residues. Germline values: CDR1 SGHVS, CDR2 FQNEAQ.

CDR3 residues: CSARQSDQPQHF. CDR3 sequence (DNA): TGCAGCGCTCGACAGTCCGATCAGCCCCAGCATTTT. The V and J genes are TRBV29-1 and TRBJ1-5; a possible D gene is TRBD1 (5 bases). This CDR3 is built from 12 residues. Trimming took 7 bases from V and 5 from J, leaving 12 bases between them. Germline lookup yields CDR1 SQVTM and CDR2 ANQGSEA.

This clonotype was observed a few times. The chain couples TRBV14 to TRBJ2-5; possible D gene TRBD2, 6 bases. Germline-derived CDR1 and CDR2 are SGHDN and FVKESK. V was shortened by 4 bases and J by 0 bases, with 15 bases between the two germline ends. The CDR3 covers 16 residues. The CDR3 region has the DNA TGTGCCAGCAGCCCCCGTGAGCGGGCCGACCAAGAGACCCAGTACTTC. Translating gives CASSPRERADQETQYF.

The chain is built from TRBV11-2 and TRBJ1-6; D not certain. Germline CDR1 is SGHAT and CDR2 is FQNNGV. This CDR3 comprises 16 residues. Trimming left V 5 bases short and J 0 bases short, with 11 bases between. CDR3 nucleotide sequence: TGTGCCAGCAGCCGGACGACTAGCTCCTATAATTCACCCCTCCACTTT. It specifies CASSRTTSSYNSPLHF.

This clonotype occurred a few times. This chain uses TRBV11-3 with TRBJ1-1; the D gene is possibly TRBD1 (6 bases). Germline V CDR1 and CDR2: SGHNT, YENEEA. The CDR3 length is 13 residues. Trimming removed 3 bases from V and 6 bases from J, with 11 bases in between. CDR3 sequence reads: CASSFSGGAEAFF. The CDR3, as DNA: TGTGCCAGCAGCTTTTCCGGGGGCGCTGAAGCTTTCTTT.

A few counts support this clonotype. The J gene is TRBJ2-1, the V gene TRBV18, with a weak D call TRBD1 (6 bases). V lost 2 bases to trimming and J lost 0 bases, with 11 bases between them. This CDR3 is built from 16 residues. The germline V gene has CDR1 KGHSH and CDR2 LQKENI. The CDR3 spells CASSPIQGSSYNEQFF. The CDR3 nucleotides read TGTGCCAGCTCACCAATTCAGGGGAGCTCCTACAATGAGCAGTTCTTC.

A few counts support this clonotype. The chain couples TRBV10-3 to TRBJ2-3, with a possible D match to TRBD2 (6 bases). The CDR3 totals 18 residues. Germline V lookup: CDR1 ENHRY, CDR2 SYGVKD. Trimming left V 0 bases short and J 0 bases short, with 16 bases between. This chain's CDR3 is CAISESGARSGSTDTQYF. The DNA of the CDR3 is TGTGCCATCAGTGAGTCAGGTGCTAGGAGCGGGAGCACAGATACGCAGTATTTT.

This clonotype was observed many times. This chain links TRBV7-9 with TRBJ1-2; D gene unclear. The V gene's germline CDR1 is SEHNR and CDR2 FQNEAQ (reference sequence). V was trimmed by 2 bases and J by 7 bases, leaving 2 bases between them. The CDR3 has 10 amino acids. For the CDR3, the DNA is TGTGCCAGCAGCTTATCTGGCTACACCTTC. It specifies CASSLSGYTF. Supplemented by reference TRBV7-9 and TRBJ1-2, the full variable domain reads DTGVSQNPRHKITKRGQNVTFRCDPISEHNRLYWYRQTLGQGPEFLTYFQNEAQLEKSRLLSDRFSAERPKGSFSTLEIQRTEQGDSAMYLCASSLSGYTFGSGTRLTVV.

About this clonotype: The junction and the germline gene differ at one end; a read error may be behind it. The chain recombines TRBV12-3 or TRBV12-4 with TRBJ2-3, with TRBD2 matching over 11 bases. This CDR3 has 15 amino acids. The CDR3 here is CASGLRTSGTDTQYF. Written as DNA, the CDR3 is TGTGCCAGCGGTTTGAGGACTAGCGGGACAGATACGCAGTATTTT.

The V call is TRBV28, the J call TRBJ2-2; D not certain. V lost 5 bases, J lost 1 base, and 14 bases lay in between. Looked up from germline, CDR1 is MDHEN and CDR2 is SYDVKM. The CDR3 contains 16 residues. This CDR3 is CASSNPEWENTGELFF. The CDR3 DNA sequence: TGTGCCAGCAGTAACCCTGAGTGGGAGAACACCGGGGAGCTGTTTTTT.

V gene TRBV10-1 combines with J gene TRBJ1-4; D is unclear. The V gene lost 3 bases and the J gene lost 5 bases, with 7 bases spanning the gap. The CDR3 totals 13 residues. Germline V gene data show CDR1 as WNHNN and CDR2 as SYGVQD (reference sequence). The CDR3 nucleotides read TGCGCCAGCAGTGAAGCGATGAATGAAAAACTGTTTTTT. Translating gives CASSEAMNEKLFF.

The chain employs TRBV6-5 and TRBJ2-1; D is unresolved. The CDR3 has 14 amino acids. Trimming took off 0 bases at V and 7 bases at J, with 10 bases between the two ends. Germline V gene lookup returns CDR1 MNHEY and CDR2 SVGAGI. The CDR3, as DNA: TGTGCCAGCAGTTACTCGGGTTTTGGTAATGAGCAGTTCTTC. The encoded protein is CASSYSGFGNEQFF.

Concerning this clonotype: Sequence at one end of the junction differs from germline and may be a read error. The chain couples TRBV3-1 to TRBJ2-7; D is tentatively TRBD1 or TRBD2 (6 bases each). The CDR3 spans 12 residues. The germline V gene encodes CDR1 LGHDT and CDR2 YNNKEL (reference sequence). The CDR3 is CASSSGGGLMIF. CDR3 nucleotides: TGTGCCAGCAGCTCAGGAGGGGGACTGATGATCTTC.

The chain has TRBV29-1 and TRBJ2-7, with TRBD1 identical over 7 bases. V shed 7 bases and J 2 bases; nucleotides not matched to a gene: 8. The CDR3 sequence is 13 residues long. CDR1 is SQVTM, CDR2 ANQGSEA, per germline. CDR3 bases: TGCAGCGGCACCGGGACAGCTACCTACGAGCAGTACTTC. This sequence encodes CSGTGTATYEQYF.

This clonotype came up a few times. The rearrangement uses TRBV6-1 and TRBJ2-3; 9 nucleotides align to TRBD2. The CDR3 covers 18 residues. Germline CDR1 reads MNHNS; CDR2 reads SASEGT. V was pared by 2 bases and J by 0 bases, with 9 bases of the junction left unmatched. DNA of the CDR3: TGTGCCAGCAGTGAACGGCCCACTAGCGGGTTAAGCACAGATACGCAGTATTTT. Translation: CASSERPTSGLSTDTQYF.

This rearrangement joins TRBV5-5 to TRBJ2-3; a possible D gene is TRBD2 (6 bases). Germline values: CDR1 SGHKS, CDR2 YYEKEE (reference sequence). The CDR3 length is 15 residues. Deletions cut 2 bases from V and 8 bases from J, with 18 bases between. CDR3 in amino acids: CASSFEGWRAGTQYF. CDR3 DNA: TGTGCCAGCAGCTTTGAAGGGTGGAGGGCAGGTACGCAGTATTTT.

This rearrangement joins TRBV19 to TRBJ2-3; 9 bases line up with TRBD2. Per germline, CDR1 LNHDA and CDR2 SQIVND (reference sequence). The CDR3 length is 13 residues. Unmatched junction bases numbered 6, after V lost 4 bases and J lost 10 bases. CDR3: CASSTPGTSSQYF. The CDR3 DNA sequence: TGTGCCAGTAGTACCCCCGGGACTAGCTCGCAGTATTTT.

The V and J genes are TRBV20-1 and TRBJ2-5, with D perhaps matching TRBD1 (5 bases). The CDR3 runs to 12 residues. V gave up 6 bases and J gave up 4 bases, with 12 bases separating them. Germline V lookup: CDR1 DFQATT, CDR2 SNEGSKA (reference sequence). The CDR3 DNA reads TGCAGTGCATGCCCCAGGGTAGAGACCCAGTACTTC. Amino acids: CSACPRVETQYF.

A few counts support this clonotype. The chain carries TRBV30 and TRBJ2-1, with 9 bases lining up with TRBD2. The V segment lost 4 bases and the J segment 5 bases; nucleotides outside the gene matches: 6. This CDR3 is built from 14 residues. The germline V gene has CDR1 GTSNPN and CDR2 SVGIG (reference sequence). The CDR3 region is CAWNTGLAHNEQFF. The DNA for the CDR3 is TGTGCCTGGAACACCGGACTAGCGCACAATGAGCAGTTCTTC.

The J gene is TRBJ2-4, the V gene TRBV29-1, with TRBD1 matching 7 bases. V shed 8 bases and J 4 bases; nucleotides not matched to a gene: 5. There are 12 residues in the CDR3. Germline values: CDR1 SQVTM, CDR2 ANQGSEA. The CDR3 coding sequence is TGCAGCTTCCGGGACAGTAAAAACATTCAGTACTTC. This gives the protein CSFRDSKNIQYF.

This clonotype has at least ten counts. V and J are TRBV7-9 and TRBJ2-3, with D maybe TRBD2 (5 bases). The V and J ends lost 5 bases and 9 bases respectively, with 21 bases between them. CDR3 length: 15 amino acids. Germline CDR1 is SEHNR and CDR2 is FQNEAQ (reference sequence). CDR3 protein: CASSPVDAGPNTQYF. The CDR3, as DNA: TGTGCCAGCAGCCCAGTTGATGCGGGCCCGAACACGCAGTATTTT.

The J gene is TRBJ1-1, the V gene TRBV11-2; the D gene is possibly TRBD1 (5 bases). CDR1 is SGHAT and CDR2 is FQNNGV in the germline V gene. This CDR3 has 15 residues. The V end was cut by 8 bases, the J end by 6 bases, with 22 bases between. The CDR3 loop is CASRMGGAGNPEAFF. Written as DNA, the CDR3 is TGTGCCAGCCGTATGGGTGGGGCCGGAAACCCTGAAGCTTTCTTT.

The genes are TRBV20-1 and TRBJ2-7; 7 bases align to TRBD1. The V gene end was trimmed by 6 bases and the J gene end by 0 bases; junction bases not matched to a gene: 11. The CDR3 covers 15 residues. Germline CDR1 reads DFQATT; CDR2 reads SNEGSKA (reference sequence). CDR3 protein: CSAPVGQTASYEQYF. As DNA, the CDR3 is TGCAGTGCCCCCGTGGGACAGACTGCCTCCTACGAGCAGTACTTC.

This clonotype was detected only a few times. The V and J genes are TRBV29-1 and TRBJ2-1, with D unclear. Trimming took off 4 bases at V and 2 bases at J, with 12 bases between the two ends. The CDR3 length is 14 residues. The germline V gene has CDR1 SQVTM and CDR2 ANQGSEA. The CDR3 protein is CSVASGLAYNEQFF. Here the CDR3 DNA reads TGCAGCGTTGCATCTGGGCTAGCCTACAATGAGCAGTTCTTC.

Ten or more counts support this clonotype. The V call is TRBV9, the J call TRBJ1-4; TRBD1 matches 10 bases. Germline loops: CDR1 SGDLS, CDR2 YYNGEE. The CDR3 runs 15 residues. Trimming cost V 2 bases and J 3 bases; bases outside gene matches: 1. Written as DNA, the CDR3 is TGTGCCAGCAGCGTCGGGACAGGGGCTAATGAAAAACTGTTTTTT. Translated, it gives CASSVGTGANEKLFF.

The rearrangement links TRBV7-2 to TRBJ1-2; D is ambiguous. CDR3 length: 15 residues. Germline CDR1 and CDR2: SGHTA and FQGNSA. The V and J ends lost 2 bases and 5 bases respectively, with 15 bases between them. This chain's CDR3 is CASSLFGNTGYGYTF. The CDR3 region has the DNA TGTGCCAGCAGCTTATTCGGCAACACGGGATATGGCTACACCTTC.

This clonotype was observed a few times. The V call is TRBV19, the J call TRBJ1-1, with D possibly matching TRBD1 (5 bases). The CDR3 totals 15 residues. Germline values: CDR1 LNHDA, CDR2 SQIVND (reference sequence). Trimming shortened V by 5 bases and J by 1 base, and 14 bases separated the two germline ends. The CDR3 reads CASSARLGTNTEAFF. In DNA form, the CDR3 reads TGTGCCAGTAGTGCGAGGCTGGGGACGAACACTGAAGCTTTCTTT.